Sequencing of this T cell receptor beta chain was carried out in a study of T cells in tuberculosis. Method: immunoSEQ multiplex PCR; TCRdb's copy keeps in-frame clones and lacks some. Altogether about 22,000 clones are present, 70% to 90% being singletons, with the ten largest covering just under 15%. Described time point: new active TB diagnosis, blood taken before or within 7 days of starting treatment. Losses at the gene ends were 5 bases for V and 3 bases for J; bases not matched to a gene: 5. The CDR3 length is 14 residues. Per germline, CDR1 SGHTA and CDR2 FQGTGA. The chain joins TRBV7-3 to TRBJ2-7; TRBD1 agrees at 9 bases. The TCR was taken from an adult with tuberculosis. This specimen consisted of PBMCs, obtained at tuberculosis diagnosis. The CDR3 region is CASSPPTGGYEQYF. The DNA for the CDR3 is TGTGCCAGCAGCCCCCCGACAGGGGGCTACGAGCAGTACTTC.